Listed below are T cell receptor beta chains from one sample, sequenced in a study of blood T cell repertoires in COVID-19. Repertoires were generated with immunoSEQ multiplex PCR, while TCRdb's copy carries only in-frame clones and drops some. The data show approximately 110,000 clones, 81% seen once. The sequencing input was peripheral blood. Every receptor here comes from a woman aged 70-85 years with acute or convalescent COVID-19. Both conserved end residues are part of each CDR3. Fields, in order: clone size, J gene, D gene, CDR3 length, V gene, CDR3 protein, CDR3 DNA. A D gene is named only where the DNA matches it firmly. The size field is filled for only some rows; it gives once, few, many or a size class.

abundance: -
j_gene: TRBJ2-7
d_gene: -
len: 13
v_gene: TRBV6-5
CDR3aa: CASRLSRGYEQYF
CDR3nt: TGTGCCAGCAGATTGTCACGGGGCTACGAGCAGTACTTC

abundance: once
j_gene: TRBJ2-7
d_gene: TRBD1
len: 13
v_gene: TRBV24-1
CDR3aa: CATQGQGAREQYF
CDR3nt: TGTGCCACCCAGGGACAGGGGGCGCGTGAGCAGTACTTC

abundance: once
j_gene: TRBJ1-6
d_gene: -
len: 14
v_gene: TRBV30
CDR3aa: CAWRISVPDSPLHF
CDR3nt: TGTGCCTGGAGGATAAGTGTCCCGGATTCACCCCTCCACTTT

abundance: once
j_gene: TRBJ1-2
d_gene: -
len: 13
v_gene: TRBV29-1
CDR3aa: CSVVGGELYGYTF
CDR3nt: TGCAGCGTTGTAGGAGGAGAGCTCTATGGCTACACCTTC

abundance: few
j_gene: TRBJ2-1
d_gene: -
len: 16
v_gene: TRBV7-2
CDR3aa: CASSWKKEYGYNEQFF
CDR3nt: TGTGCCAGCAGCTGGAAGAAGGAGTACGGTTACAATGAGCAGTTCTTC

abundance: -
j_gene: TRBJ1-2
d_gene: -
len: 14
v_gene: TRBV6-5
CDR3aa: CASSYSAGGQGYTF
CDR3nt: TGTGCCAGCAGTTACTCGGCGGGGGGGCAGGGCTACACCTTC

abundance: once
j_gene: TRBJ2-1
d_gene: TRBD1
len: 13
v_gene: TRBV7-8
CDR3aa: CASSAGQGKGQFF
CDR3nt: TGTGCCAGCAGCGCGGGACAGGGAAAGGGGCAGTTCTTC

abundance: few
j_gene: TRBJ1-1
d_gene: -
len: 16
v_gene: TRBV6-5
CDR3aa: CASSYPPQTENTEAFF
CDR3nt: TGTGCCAGCAGTTACCCGCCCCAGACAGAAAACACTGAAGCTTTCTTT

abundance: -
j_gene: TRBJ1-5
d_gene: -
len: 15
v_gene: TRBV9
CDR3aa: CASSVGWGGNQPQHF
CDR3nt: TGTGCCAGCAGCGTAGGGTGGGGAGGCAATCAGCCCCAGCATTTT

abundance: -
j_gene: TRBJ1-3
d_gene: -
len: 14
v_gene: TRBV7-2
CDR3aa: CASSPQRGGNTIYF
CDR3nt: TGTGCCAGCAGCCCACAACGAGGTGGAAACACCATATATTTT

abundance: -
j_gene: TRBJ2-3
d_gene: TRBD2
len: 15
v_gene: TRBV6-1
CDR3aa: CASRGLAGATDTQYF
CDR3nt: TGTGCCAGCAGAGGACTAGCGGGAGCCACAGATACGCAGTATTTT

abundance: -
j_gene: TRBJ1-3
d_gene: TRBD1
len: 16
v_gene: TRBV7-2
CDR3aa: CASSLAQGGSGNTIYF
CDR3nt: TGTGCCAGCAGCTTAGCACAGGGGGGGTCTGGAAACACCATATATTTT

abundance: -
j_gene: TRBJ2-5
d_gene: -
len: 14
v_gene: TRBV27
CDR3aa: CASSLSRGDETQYF
CDR3nt: TGTGCCAGCAGTTTATCCAGGGGGGACGAGACCCAGTACTTC

abundance: -
j_gene: TRBJ1-6
d_gene: -
len: 14
v_gene: TRBV9
CDR3aa: CASSVQSYNSPLHF
CDR3nt: TGTGCCAGCAGCGTACAGTCCTATAATTCACCCCTCCACTTT

abundance: -
j_gene: TRBJ2-4
d_gene: TRBD1
len: 14
v_gene: TRBV5-8
CDR3aa: CASSSRDRGYIQYF
CDR3nt: TGTGCCAGCAGCTCCAGGGACAGGGGATACATTCAGTACTTC

abundance: -
j_gene: TRBJ2-1
d_gene: -
len: 12
v_gene: TRBV11-2
CDR3aa: CASSLGQGEQFF
CDR3nt: TGTGCCAGCAGCTTAGGCCAGGGTGAGCAGTTCTTC

abundance: -
j_gene: TRBJ2-5
d_gene: TRBD2
len: 15
v_gene: TRBV3-1/TRBV3-2
CDR3aa: CASGLAGGGYETQYF
CDR3nt: TGTGCCAGCGGACTAGCGGGGGGGGGATATGAGACCCAGTACTTC

abundance: -
j_gene: TRBJ1-2
d_gene: TRBD1
len: 14
v_gene: TRBV19
CDR3aa: CASSEGQLYYGYTF
CDR3nt: TGTGCCAGTAGCGAGGGACAGCTATACTATGGCTACACCTTC

abundance: -
j_gene: TRBJ2-1
d_gene: -
len: 11
v_gene: TRBV27
CDR3aa: CASSWGSEQFF
CDR3nt: TGTGCCAGCAGTTGGGGCTCGGAGCAGTTCTTC

abundance: once
j_gene: TRBJ1-5
d_gene: TRBD1
len: 14
v_gene: TRBV7-8
CDR3aa: CASSRDSFNQPQHF
CDR3nt: TGTGCCAGCAGCCGGGACAGCTTCAATCAGCCCCAGCATTTT

abundance: -
j_gene: TRBJ2-5
d_gene: -
len: 12
v_gene: TRBV28
CDR3aa: CASSSLQETQYF
CDR3nt: TGTGCCAGCAGTTCCTTACAAGAGACCCAGTACTTC

abundance: few
j_gene: TRBJ1-1
d_gene: TRBD1
len: 14
v_gene: TRBV7-9
CDR3aa: CASSLQGAHTEAFF
CDR3nt: TGTGCCAGCAGCTTACAGGGGGCCCACACTGAAGCTTTCTTT

abundance: -
j_gene: TRBJ2-7
d_gene: TRBD2
len: 14
v_gene: TRBV6-2/TRBV6-3
CDR3aa: CASSSSGSPYEQYF
CDR3nt: TGTGCCAGCAGCTCCAGCGGGAGTCCCTACGAGCAGTACTTC

abundance: -
j_gene: TRBJ1-6
d_gene: TRBD1
len: 16
v_gene: TRBV6-6
CDR3aa: CASSYLGNRGASPLHF
CDR3nt: TGTGCCAGCAGTTACCTGGGGAACAGGGGAGCTTCACCCCTCCACTTT

abundance: -
j_gene: TRBJ2-1
d_gene: -
len: 13
v_gene: TRBV11-3
CDR3aa: CASSVGSYNEQFF
CDR3nt: TGTGCCAGCTCTGTCGGCTCCTACAATGAGCAGTTCTTC

abundance: -
j_gene: TRBJ2-1
d_gene: TRBD2
len: 16
v_gene: TRBV7-3
CDR3aa: CASSLIGTSTYNEQFF
CDR3nt: TGTGCCAGCAGCTTAATAGGGACTAGCACATACAATGAGCAGTTCTTC